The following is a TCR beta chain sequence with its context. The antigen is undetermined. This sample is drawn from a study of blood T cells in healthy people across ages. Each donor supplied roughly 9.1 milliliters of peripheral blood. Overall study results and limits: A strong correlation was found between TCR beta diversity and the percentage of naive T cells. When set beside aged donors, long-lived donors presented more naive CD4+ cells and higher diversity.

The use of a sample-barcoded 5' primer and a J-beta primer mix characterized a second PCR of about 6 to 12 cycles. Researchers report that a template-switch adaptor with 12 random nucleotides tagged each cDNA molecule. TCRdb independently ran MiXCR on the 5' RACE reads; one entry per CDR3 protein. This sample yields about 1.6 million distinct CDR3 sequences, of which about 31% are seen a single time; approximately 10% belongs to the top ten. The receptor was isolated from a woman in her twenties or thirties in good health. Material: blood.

The CDR3 DNA follows: TGTGCCAGCAGAGAACACGACAGGGAAGATACGCAGTATTTT. Translation gives CASREHDREDTQYF. The gene calls are TRBV12-3 or TRBV12-4 and TRBJ2-3; TRBD1 matches 7 bases. The length of the CDR3 is 14 residues. After removal of 6 bases from V and 5 bases from J, the junction contained 8 bases not matched to a gene.